The clone carrying this T cell receptor (beta chain) was counted many times. The trim removed 10 bases at V and 8 bases at J, leaving 16 bases unmatched. This CDR3 has 15 residues. CDR1 SNHLY and CDR2 FYNNEI come from the germline V gene. Researchers took RNA transcripts and amplified TCR beta CDR3 regions from them. RT-PCR with HTBI primers came first, then second-round multiplex PCR. MiXCR, applied by TCRdb to the multiplex PCR reads, yields one record per CDR3 protein. The sample includes about 1.1 million distinct CDR3 sequences, about two fifths of them seen just once. These data originate in a study of Graves' ophthalmopathy and Graves' hyperthyroidism.

Sequenced sample: peripheral blood or thyroid tissue (not recorded which). J is TRBJ2-2 and V is TRBV2, with 7 nucleotides matching TRBD1. This clonotype was sampled from an adult man with Graves' hyperthyroidism. The CDR3 nucleotides are TGTGCCACCAAAAAGACCGGGACAGAACTGGGGGAGCTGTTTTTT. This sequence encodes CATKKTGTELGELFF. Looking up the rest from reference TRBV2 and TRBJ2-2 gives the full variable domain: EPEVTQTPSHQVTQMGQEVILRCVPISNHLYFYWYRQILGQKVEFLVSFYNNEISEKSEIFDDQFSVERPDGSNFTLKIRSTKLEDSAMYFCATKKTGTELGELFFGEGSRLTVL.